This TCR beta chain was found in a study of cytomegalovirus exposure and HLA in healthy donors. Overall study context: About 85 million unique TCRs from HLA-typed donors were held in an early release of data. Points from the study as a whole: In a later analysis, an Asian-associated ancestry cluster reportedly showed fewer N-insertions than the approximately 670-donor mean. Later work associated 16,951 TCR beta sequences with HLA alleles at 0.05 false discovery rate. In vitro experiments confirmed that three CMV-associated chains were specific for CMV antigens.

In the PCR, 60 Vbeta and 13 Jbeta primers were used. The repertoire was sequenced with immunoSEQ multiplex PCR; TCRdb's copy has only in-frame clones and lacks some. Found here are about 180,000 clones, around 80% of them singletons; the top ten hold roughly 0.76%. Notes on this clone: Its antigen is undetermined.

V lost 5 bases and J lost 0, with 11 bases in between. This CDR3 contains 15 residues. From germline, CDR1 is SGHAT and CDR2 FQNNGV. This TCR came from a woman aged 40-49 years in good health and CMV-seronegative. Sequencing was done on a sample of PBMCs. The V call is TRBV11-2, the J call TRBJ1-3; D is perhaps TRBD1 (6 bases). CDR3 DNA sequence: TGTGCCAGCAGCACACAGGGCGGCTCTGGAAACACCATATATTTT. Translating it yields CASSTQGGSGNTIYF.